This T cell receptor (beta chain) was captured in a study of blood T cell repertoires in COVID-19. In the authors' methods: Nucleated cell counts were estimated from reference gene primer amplification. Here immunoSEQ multiplex PCR was the method, and the copy in TCRdb shows in-frame clones only, minus some. The DNA gave D and trimming, while V, J and clone size come from that table. The table lists 50,000 to 70,000 clones, under 85% of them singletons. The V gene's germline CDR1 is SQVTM and CDR2 ANQGSEA. The CDR3 consists of 14 residues. V shed 0 bases and J shed 5 bases, with 13 bases lying between them.

The sequenced material came from peripheral blood. The chain has TRBV29-1 and TRBJ2-5; perhaps TRBD2 as D (5 bases). The receptor was isolated from a man between 60 and 75 years old with acute or convalescent COVID-19. In DNA form, the CDR3 reads TGCAGCGTTGAAGATCGAGGGTTTCTCGAGACCCAGTACTTC. Its protein product is CSVEDRGFLETQYF.